Listed here are 18 T cell receptor beta chains from one sample, sequenced in a study of tumor-infiltrating lymphocytes in primary liver carcinoma. Investigators took RNA and DNA out together from roughly 21-30 mg of unsorted bulk tissue. Reverse transcription of roughly 0.45 ug total RNA with a constant-region primer produced TCR beta cDNA. Slightly modified ARM-PCR with three nested multiplex PCR rounds yielded TCR beta libraries. TRBV1-TRBV30 forward primers and a C-beta reverse primer were used in the first two PCR rounds, which each ran for 9 to 10 cycles. TCRdb used MiXCR to reprocess the multiplex PCR reads, holding one entry per CDR3 protein. This table has some 100,000 distinct CDR3 sequences, about 70% appearing once. Sequencing was performed on liver tumor tissue from sampling region 2. The subset denotes: tumor region T2, inferior pole. Source of these receptors: a woman aged 55-75 years with primary liver carcinoma and hepatitis B virus infection.

The chain joins TRBV30 to TRBJ2-1; 7 nucleotides line up with TRBD1. Trimming removed 4 bases from V and 5 bases from J; junction bases left unmatched: 11. Germline V CDR1 and CDR2: GTSNPN, SVGIG (reference sequence). This CDR3 comprises 15 residues. The CDR3 coding sequence is TGTGCCTGGAAAATCACGGGACAGTGGAACAATGAGCAGTTCTTC. Its translation is CAWKITGQWNNEQFF.

This clonotype was recorded at least ten times. The rearrangement joins TRBV6-1 to TRBJ2-1, with D unresolved. V lost 6 bases, J lost 5 bases, and 17 bases lay in between. The CDR3 spans 15 residues. Germline assignment: CDR1 MNHNS and CDR2 SASEGT. The CDR3: CASSERSLKDNEQFF. The CDR3 DNA sequence: TGTGCCAGCAGCGAAAGAAGTCTCAAAGACAATGAGCAGTTCTTC.

This clonotype is a singleton in its sample. The germline gene is not matched at one end of the junction; a read error may be the cause. The V gene is TRBV29-1, the J gene TRBJ1-2, with 8 bases lining up with TRBD1. Germline CDR1 SQVTM, CDR2 ANQGSEA. The CDR3 is made up of 12 amino acids. The chain's CDR3 is CSVEDRDYSYTF. The CDR3 DNA reads TGTAGCGTTGAGGACAGGGACTATAGCTACACCTTC.

As for this clonotype: The junction and the germline gene differ at one end; a read error may be behind it. This chain connects TRBV12-3 or TRBV12-4 to TRBJ1-1; D is perhaps TRBD1 (5 bases). The CDR3 loop spans 11 amino acids. The DNA of the CDR3 is TGTGCTAGCAGCGAGGGGAAGGGTACTTTCTTT. Its translation: CASSEGKGTFF.

Only one count was recorded for this clonotype. Germline is not matched at one junction end, which may reflect a read error. The chain has TRBV5-5 and TRBJ2-7; TRBD1 or TRBD2 may be the D gene (5 bases each). CDR3 length: 14 residues. The germline V gene has CDR1 SGHKS and CDR2 YYEKEE (reference sequence). DNA of the CDR3: TGTACCAGCAGCCCGTACAGGAGGAGGAACGAGCAGTACTTC. Its translation is CTSSPYRRRNEQYF.

In this sample, this clonotype turned up a few times. As the CDR3 is not closed by the conserved phenylalanine or tryptophan, this likely results from a read error. V usage is TRBV12-5 and J usage is TRBJ2-1; D remains unclear. Germline-derived CDR1 and CDR2 are LGHNT and FRNRAP. The CDR3 is 14 residues long. The CDR3 DNA sequence: TGTGCTAGTGGTTTCGAGGTAGCTTACAATGGGCAGTTCCTC. Translation: CASGFEVAYNGQFL.

On this clonotype: An end of the junction does not agree with germline; a read error may underlie this. CDR3: CASNPTGGTGDEHFF. The DNA for the CDR3 is TGTGCCAGCAACCCCACGGGGGGGACGGGCGATGAGCACTTCTTC. This chain joins TRBV5-4 and TRBJ2-1; 8 bases align to TRBD2. Germline V lookup: CDR1 SGHNT, CDR2 YYREEE (reference sequence). The CDR3 has 15 amino acids. Drawing the rest from reference TRBV5-4 and TRBJ2-1, the complete variable domain is ETGVTQSPTHLIKTRGQQVTLRCSSQSGHNTVSWYQQALGQGPQFIFQYYREEENGRGNFPPRFSGLQFPNYSSELNVNALELDDSALYLCASNPTGGTGDEHFFGPGTRLTVL.

With respect to this clonotype: At one of its ends the junction is not consistent with the germline gene, which may arise from a read error. V is TRBV20-1 and J is TRBJ2-3; tentative D call: TRBD2 (5 bases). Germline V lookup: CDR1 DFQATT, CDR2 SNEGSKA (reference sequence). The CDR3 totals 13 residues. The CDR3 DNA follows: TGCAGTGCTACACGGGCGGGCACAGATACTCAGTATTTT. Its translation is CSATRAGTDTQYF.

Note on this clonotype: One junction end does not reproduce the germline sequence, and a read error may be involved. The gene calls are TRBV11-3 and TRBJ2-7; 9 nucleotides line up with TRBD1. Germline V gives CDR1 SGHNT, CDR2 YENEEA. CDR3 length equals 15 residues. CDR3 residues: CVSSLGTGSSLGQYF. DNA of the CDR3: TGTGTCAGCAGCTTAGGGACAGGGAGCTCCCTCGGGCAGTACTTC.

This clonotype came up many times. The CDR3 sequence: CASSLGESHGNTIYF. CDR3 nucleotides: TGTGCCAGCAGCCTGGGGGAATCGCATGGAAACACCATATATTTT. The rearrangement uses TRBV4-2 and TRBJ1-3, with a weak D call TRBD1 (5 bases). The CDR3 is made up of 15 amino acids. V gave up 4 bases and J gave up 3 bases, with 13 bases separating them. Germline CDR1 LGHNA, CDR2 YNFKEQ.

As to this clonotype: Its ends do not fully match the called genes, so a read error is possible. The chain carries TRBV6-5 and TRBJ2-1; 10 nucleotides align to TRBD2. The length of the CDR3 is 15 residues. Per the germline V gene, CDR1 is MNHEY and CDR2 is SVGAGI. CDR3 nucleotides: TGTGCCAGTACCACCGCAGCGGGAGGGACCGGTGAGCAGCTCTTC. Amino acid sequence: CASTTAAGGTGEQLF.

This clonotype has just a few counts. At one of its ends the junction is not consistent with the germline gene, which may arise from a read error. The chain carries TRBV29-1 and TRBJ1-5, with unresolved D. CDR1 is SQVTM, CDR2 ANQGSEA, per germline. CDR3 size: 13 residues. In DNA, the CDR3 is TGTAGCGTTGAAGAGGCACTTGGTCAGCCCCAGCATTTT. Residues: CSVEEALGQPQHF.

Concerning this clonotype itself: The junction departs from the called germline gene at one end, perhaps through a read error. The rearrangement uses TRBV11-2 and TRBJ2-3; no definite D call. The CDR3 length is 13 residues. From germline, CDR1 is SGHAT and CDR2 FQNNGV. The CDR3: CTSSLDRGDTQYF. DNA for the CDR3: TGTACCAGCAGCTTAGACCGAGGAGACACGCAGTATTTT.

The table lists this clonotype with a count of one. The chain has TRBV10-3 and TRBJ2-1; 9 positions match TRBD2. The CDR3 has 17 amino acids. V shed 2 bases, J shed 7 bases, and the junction held 12 bases outside the gene matches. Germline CDR1 is ENHRY and CDR2 is SYGVKD. CDR3 in DNA: TGTGCCATCAGTGAGGCAGAACTAGCGGGTGGTAGGAATGAGCAGTTCTTC. Its protein is CAISEAELAGGRNEQFF.

This clonotype was counted ten times or more. The chain couples TRBV29-1 to TRBJ2-7; tentative D call: TRBD1 (5 bases). The V end lost 7 bases, the J end lost 0 bases, and 10 bases lay between the germline ends. The CDR3 extends over 12 amino acids. Germline CDR1 is SQVTM and CDR2 is ANQGSEA. The CDR3 here is CSAEDNSYEQYF. CDR3 bases: TGCAGCGCAGAGGACAACTCCTACGAGCAGTACTTC.

This clonotype was observed a handful of times. A junction end diverges from the germline sequence, so it may reflect a read error. This chain links TRBV2 with TRBJ2-7; 8 bases are a match to TRBD1. Germline CDR1 and CDR2: SNHLY and FYNNEI. This CDR3 is built from 14 residues. The CDR3 spells CASSEGRGPYEKYF. CDR3 nucleotide sequence: TGTGCCAGCAGTGAAGGCAGGGGGCCGTACGAGAAGTACTTC.

The sample holds a few counts of this clonotype. The V gene is TRBV7-9, the J gene TRBJ2-1; D may correspond to TRBD1 or TRBD2 (6 bases each). The germline V gene encodes CDR1 SEHNR and CDR2 FQNEAQ (reference sequence). V lost 5 bases and J 2 bases, leaving 13 bases between the germline ends. CDR3 size: 15 residues. The CDR3 loop is CASSPGARAYNEQFF. CDR3 bases: TGTGCCAGCAGCCCGGGGGCTAGGGCCTACAATGAGCAGTTCTTC. Full variable domain (outside the CDR3, taken from reference TRBV7-9 and TRBJ2-1): DTGVSQNPRHKITKRGQNVTFRCDPISEHNRLYWYRQTLGQGPEFLTYFQNEAQLEKSRLLSDRFSAERPKGSFSTLEIQRTEQGDSAMYLCASSPGARAYNEQFFGPGTRLTVL.

This clonotype was observed many times. In nucleotides, the CDR3 is TGTGCCAGCAAGTTCCCTTATGCCGGGGAGCTGTTTTTT. Amino acids: CASKFPYAGELFF. V gene TRBV6-5 combines with J gene TRBJ2-2, with D hard to call. The CDR3 runs 13 residues. Looked up from germline, CDR1 is MNHEY and CDR2 is SVGAGI. V was shortened by 7 bases and J by 6 bases, with 12 bases between the two germline ends.